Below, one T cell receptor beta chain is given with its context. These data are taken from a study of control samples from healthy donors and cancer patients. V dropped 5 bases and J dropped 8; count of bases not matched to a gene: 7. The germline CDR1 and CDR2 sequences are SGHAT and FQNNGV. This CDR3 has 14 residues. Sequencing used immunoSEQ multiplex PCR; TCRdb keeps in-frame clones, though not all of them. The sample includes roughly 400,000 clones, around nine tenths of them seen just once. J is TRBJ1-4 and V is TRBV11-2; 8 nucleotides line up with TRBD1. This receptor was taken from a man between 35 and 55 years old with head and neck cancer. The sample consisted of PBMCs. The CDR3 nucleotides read TGTGCCAGCAGCCTAGGACAGGGTTGGGAAAAACTGTTTTTT. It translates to CASSLGQGWEKLFF.